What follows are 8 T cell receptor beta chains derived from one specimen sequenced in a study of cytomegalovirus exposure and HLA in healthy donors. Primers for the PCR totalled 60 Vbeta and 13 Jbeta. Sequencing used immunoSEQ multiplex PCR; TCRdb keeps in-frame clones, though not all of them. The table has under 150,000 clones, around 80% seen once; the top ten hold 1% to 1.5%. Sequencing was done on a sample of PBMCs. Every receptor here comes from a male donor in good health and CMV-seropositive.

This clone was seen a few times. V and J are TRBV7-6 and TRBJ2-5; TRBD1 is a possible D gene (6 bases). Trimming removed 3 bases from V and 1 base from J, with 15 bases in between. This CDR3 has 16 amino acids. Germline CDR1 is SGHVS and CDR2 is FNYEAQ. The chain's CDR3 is CASSFSIWGPQETQYF. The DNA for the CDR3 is TGTGCCAGCAGCTTTTCTATTTGGGGGCCCCAAGAGACCCAGTACTTC.

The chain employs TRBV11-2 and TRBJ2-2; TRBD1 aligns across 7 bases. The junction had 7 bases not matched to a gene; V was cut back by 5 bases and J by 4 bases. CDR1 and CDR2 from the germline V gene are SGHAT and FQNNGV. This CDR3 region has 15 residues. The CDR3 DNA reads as TGTGCCAGCAGCGCCTTACAGGGGCCCACCGGGGAGCTGTTTTTT. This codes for CASSALQGPTGELFF.

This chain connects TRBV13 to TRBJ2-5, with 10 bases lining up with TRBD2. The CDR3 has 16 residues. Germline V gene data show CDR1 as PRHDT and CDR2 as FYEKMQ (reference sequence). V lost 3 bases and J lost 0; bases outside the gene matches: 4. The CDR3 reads CASSFRTSGNQETQYF. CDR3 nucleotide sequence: TGTGCCAGCAGCTTTCGGACTAGCGGTAACCAAGAGACCCAGTACTTC.

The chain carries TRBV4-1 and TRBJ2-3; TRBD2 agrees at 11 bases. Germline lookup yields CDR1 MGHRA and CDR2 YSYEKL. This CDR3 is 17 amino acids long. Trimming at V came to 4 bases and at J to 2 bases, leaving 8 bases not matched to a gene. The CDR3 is CASSRRGLAGYTDTQYF. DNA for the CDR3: TGCGCCAGCAGCCGGCGAGGACTAGCGGGTTACACAGATACGCAGTATTTT.

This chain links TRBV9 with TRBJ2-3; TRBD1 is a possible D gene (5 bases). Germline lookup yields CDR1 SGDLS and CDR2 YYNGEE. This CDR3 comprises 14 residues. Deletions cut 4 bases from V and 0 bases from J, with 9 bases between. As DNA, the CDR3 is TGTGCCAGCAGCACACGGACAAGCACAGATACGCAGTATTTT. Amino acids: CASSTRTSTDTQYF.

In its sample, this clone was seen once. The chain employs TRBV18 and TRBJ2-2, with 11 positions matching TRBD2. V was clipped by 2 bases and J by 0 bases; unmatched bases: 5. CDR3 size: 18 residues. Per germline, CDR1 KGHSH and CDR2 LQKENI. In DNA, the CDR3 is TGTGCCAGCTCACCAAGGCTAGCGGGGGGCGCGAACACCGGGGAGCTGTTTTTT. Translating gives CASSPRLAGGANTGELFF. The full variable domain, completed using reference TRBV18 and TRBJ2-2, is NAGVMQNPRHLVRRRGQEARLRCSPMKGHSHVYWYRQLPEEGLKFMVYLQKENIIDESGMPKERFSAEFPKEGPSILRIQQVVRGDSAAYFCASSPRLAGGANTGELFFGEGSRLTVL.

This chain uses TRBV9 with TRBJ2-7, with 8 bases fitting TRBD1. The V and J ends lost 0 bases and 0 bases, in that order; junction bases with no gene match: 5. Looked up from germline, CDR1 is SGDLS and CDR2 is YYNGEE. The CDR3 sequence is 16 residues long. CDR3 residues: CASSVGYDRGSYEQYF. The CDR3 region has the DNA TGTGCCAGCAGCGTAGGTTACGACAGGGGCTCCTACGAGCAGTACTTC. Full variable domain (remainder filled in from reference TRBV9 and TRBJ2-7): DSGVTQTPKHLITATGQRVTLRCSPRSGDLSVYWYQQSLDQGLQFLIQYYNGEERAKGNILERFSAQQFPDLHSELNLSSLELGDSALYFCASSVGYDRGSYEQYFGPGTRLTVT.

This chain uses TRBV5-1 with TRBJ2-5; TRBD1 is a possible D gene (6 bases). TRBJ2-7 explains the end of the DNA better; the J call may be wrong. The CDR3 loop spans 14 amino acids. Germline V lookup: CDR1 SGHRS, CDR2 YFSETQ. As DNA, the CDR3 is TGCGCCAGCGCCTCCGGGCAGGGGTTCGACGAGCAGTACTTC. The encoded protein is CASASGQGFDEQYF.